The sequence of this T cell receptor beta chain was determined in a study of cytomegalovirus exposure and HLA in healthy donors. Turning to the study itself: Around four fifths of 350 to 400 genotyped donors fell in the Caucasian-associated ancestry cluster.

With respect to this clone: Its antigen is not known.

V was pared by 7 bases and J by 2 bases, with 18 bases between. This CDR3 contains 16 residues. Germline V CDR1 and CDR2: LNHDA, SQIVND (reference sequence). Points from the study as a whole: It is likely that the observed cluster of highly shared sequence variants was a sequencing artifact. Most subjects had HLA-A and HLA-B alleles reportedly predicted accurately by TCR beta sequences.

It was with 60 Vbeta and 13 Jbeta primers that the PCR ran. TCRdb keeps only in-frame clones here, not all; method: immunoSEQ multiplex PCR. The sample includes about 170,000 clones, about 84% of them seen just once. The clonotype originates from a man between 18 and 29 years old in good health and CMV-seronegative. Sample: PBMCs. J is TRBJ1-5 and V is TRBV19, with D unclear. The CDR3 DNA follows: TGTGCCAGTACCCCTAGTGAGGGAGTTGGCAATCAGCCCCAGCATTTT. Translating gives CASTPSEGVGNQPQHF.